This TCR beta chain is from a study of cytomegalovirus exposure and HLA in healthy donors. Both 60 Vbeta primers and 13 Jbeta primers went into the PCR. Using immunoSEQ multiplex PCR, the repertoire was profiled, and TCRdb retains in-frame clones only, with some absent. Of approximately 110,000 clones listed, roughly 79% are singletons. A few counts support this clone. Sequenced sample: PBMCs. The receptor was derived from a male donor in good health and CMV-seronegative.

The CDR3 here is CASSYSEGNTIYF. CDR3 DNA: TGTGCCAGCAGTTACTCTGAGGGAAACACCATATATTTT. This sequence joins TRBV6-5 and TRBJ1-3; no definite D call. The germline gives CDR1 MNHEY, CDR2 SVGAGI. Between the trimmed V and J ends, which lost 0 bases and 4 bases, there was a span of 4 bases. This CDR3 region has 13 residues.